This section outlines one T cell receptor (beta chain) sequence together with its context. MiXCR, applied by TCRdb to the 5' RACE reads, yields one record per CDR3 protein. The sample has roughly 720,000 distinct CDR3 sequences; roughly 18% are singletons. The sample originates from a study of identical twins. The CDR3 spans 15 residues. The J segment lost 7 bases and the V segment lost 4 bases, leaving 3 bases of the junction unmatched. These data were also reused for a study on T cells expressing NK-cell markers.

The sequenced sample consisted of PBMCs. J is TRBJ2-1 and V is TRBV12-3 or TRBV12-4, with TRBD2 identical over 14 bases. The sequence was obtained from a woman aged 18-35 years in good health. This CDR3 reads CASSSRLAGGNEQFF. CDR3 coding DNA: TGTGCCAGCAGTTCCAGACTAGCGGGAGGGAATGAGCAGTTCTTC.